A selection of T cell receptor beta chains follows, all from one sample in a study of blood T cell repertoires in COVID-19. The protocol was immunoSEQ multiplex PCR, while the TCRdb copy is restricted to in-frame clones and leaves out a portion. The sample consists of approximately 250,000 clones, just under 85% of them appearing once. The sequenced sample consisted of peripheral blood. The receptors were gathered from a woman aged 55-69 years with active or convalescent COVID-19. Both conserved end residues are part of each CDR3. D genes are given only for firm matches. The size entry is marked missing in some rows and otherwise reads once, few, many or a size class.

TRBD2 - TRBJ2-3 TRBV6-5 TGTGCCAGCAGTTACGGAGCGGGGGGGCCGACAGATACGCAGTATTTT CASSYGAGGPTDTQYF
- few TRBJ2-7 TRBV2 TGTGCCCTCAACCGACAGGATTTCTCCGAGCAGTACTTC CALNRQDFSEQYF
- - TRBJ2-1 TRBV6-1 TGTGCCAGCAGTGATTCCCACTCCCCTCTAGAGGGCAATGAGCAGTTCTTC CASSDSHSPLEGNEQFF
TRBD2 - TRBJ2-1 TRBV15 TGTGCCACCAGCCCCCTCGGGACTAGCGGGACTAGCTCCTACAATGAGCAGTTCTTC CATSPLGTSGTSSYNEQFF
TRBD1 - TRBJ1-4 TRBV6-6 TGTGCCAGCAACACCATGCAAGGGACAGGGAACGAAAAACTGTTTTTT CASNTMQGTGNEKLFF
- - TRBJ2-1 TRBV6-5 TGTGCCAGCAGATGGGAAGCGGTGGGGGGCAATGAGCAGTTCTTC CASRWEAVGGNEQFF
TRBD1 - TRBJ1-1 TRBV2 TGTGCCAGCAGGCTGACAGGGGACACTGAAGCTTTCTTT CASRLTGDTEAFF
- - TRBJ1-1 TRBV5-1 TGCGCCAGCAGCTTGGATTCGGGGAAGAACACTGAAGCTTTCTTT CASSLDSGKNTEAFF
TRBD1 - TRBJ1-2 TRBV7-8 TGTGCCAGCAGCATAAGGACAGGGGCCGATGGCTACACCTTC CASSIRTGADGYTF
TRBD1 - TRBJ1-2 TRBV29-1 TGCAGCGTAACCGGGACAGAAACTTATGGCTACACCTTC CSVTGTETYGYTF
- once TRBJ2-1 TRBV7-3 TGTGCCAGCAGCACCACCTTGGCGGGATCCTACAATGAGCAGTTCTTC CASSTTLAGSYNEQFF
- - TRBJ2-1 TRBV25-1 TGTGCCAGCAGAGACTATAGGTTTGAGCAGTTCTTC CASRDYRFEQFF
TRBD2 - TRBJ2-3 TRBV6-6 TGTGCCAGCAGTGGACTAGCGGGAGTTACAGATACGCAGTATTTT CASSGLAGVTDTQYF
- - TRBJ2-3 TRBV3-1/TRBV3-2 TGTGCCAGCAGCCAAGTCCCTAATTCAGATACGCAGTATTTT CASSQVPNSDTQYF
TRBD2 once TRBJ2-1 TRBV19 TGTGCCAGTAGTATAGATGGTAGCGGGAGGCTACGAGACAATGAGCAGTTCTTC CASSIDGSGRLRDNEQFF
TRBD1 once TRBJ2-5 TRBV24-1 TGTGCCACCAGTGATTCCCAGACAGGGGTAGAGACCCAGTACTTC CATSDSQTGVETQYF
- few TRBJ2-5 TRBV4-2 TGTGCCAGCAGCCAAGATGGGCCAAAGGGGGAGACCCAGTACTTC CASSQDGPKGETQYF
- once TRBJ2-2 TRBV7-2 TGTGCCAGCAGCCCAACACCGAACACCGGGGAGCTGTTTTTT CASSPTPNTGELFF
TRBD2 - TRBJ2-5 TRBV5-1 TGCGCCAGCAGCTCCGGGACTAGCGGCAAGCAAGAGACCCAGTACTTC CASSSGTSGKQETQYF
TRBD1 once TRBJ1-1 TRBV30 TGTGCCTGGAGTTACCAGGGGGTGGGCACTGAAGCTTTCTTT CAWSYQGVGTEAFF
- - TRBJ2-2 TRBV2 TGTGCCAGCAGTCCGTGGAGGGGTGAGGGCGGGGAGCTGTTTTTT CASSPWRGEGGELFF
- - TRBJ1-6 TRBV28 TGTGCCAGCGCCCTTGGGGATACAGGGAAGAATTCACCCCTCCACTTT CASALGDTGKNSPLHF
TRBD2 - TRBJ2-5 TRBV14 TGTGCCAGCAGCCAAGGGACTAGCGGGAGTTCCCAGTACTTC CASSQGTSGSSQYF
TRBD1 - TRBJ1-1 TRBV11-2 TGTGCCAGCAGCTGGGACAGCTACACTGAAGCTTTCTTT CASSWDSYTEAFF
- - TRBJ1-1 TRBV20-1 TGCAGTGCCCGGACATTCACTGAAGCTTTCTTT CSARTFTEAFF
- - TRBJ1-2 TRBV6-5 TGTGCCAGCAGTTACCGGGGGGATGCGGCGGACTACACCTTC CASSYRGDAADYTF
TRBD1 - TRBJ2-1 TRBV5-4 TGTGCCAGCAGCCTCAGACAGGGGGCAGTGAATGAGCAGTTCTTC CASSLRQGAVNEQFF
- - TRBJ2-2 TRBV6-4 TGTGCCAGCAGTACTGAACCTTTCACCGGGGAGCTGTTTTTT CASSTEPFTGELFF
TRBD1 - TRBJ1-1 TRBV5-1 TGCGCCAGCAGCTTGGGGACAGGGGGGTCGACCACTGAAGCTTTCTTT CASSLGTGGSTTEAFF
TRBD2 - TRBJ2-1 TRBV11-3 TGTGCCAGCAGCGTCATCACTAGCGACTCCTACAATGAGCAGTTCTTC CASSVITSDSYNEQFF
- - TRBJ2-7 TRBV6-5 TGTGCCAGCAGTTACTCGGGGTACGAAGGGGACTACGAGCAGTACTTC CASSYSGYEGDYEQYF
TRBD1 - TRBJ2-6 TRBV7-3 TGTGCCAGCAGCTTTGGGACAGACGGCCCGGGAGGGGCCAACGTCCTGACTTTC CASSFGTDGPGGANVLTF
- - TRBJ2-7 TRBV5-1 TGCGCCAGCCAGGGAACCTACGAGCAGTACTTC CASQGTYEQYF
- - TRBJ1-6 TRBV25-1 TGTGCCAGCAGTGCTGGGAGATATTCACCCCTCCACTTT CASSAGRYSPLHF
- - TRBJ1-3 TRBV28 TGTGCCAGCACCCCAGGGGTGCTATCTGGAAACACCATATATTTT CASTPGVLSGNTIYF
TRBD1 - TRBJ1-3 TRBV7-2 TGTGCCAGCAGCTTATGGGACAGGGTTGCGCACACCATATATTTT CASSLWDRVAHTIYF
- - TRBJ2-1 TRBV3-1/TRBV3-2 TGTGCCAGCAGCCAAGAACCCCCGGTAGCTCAGCAGTTCTTC CASSQEPPVAQQFF
- - TRBJ2-5 TRBV3-1/TRBV3-2 TGTGCCAGCAGCCAATTCGGGGGACGAGAGACCCAGTACTTC CASSQFGGRETQYF
TRBD2 - TRBJ2-1 TRBV11-3 TGTGCCAGCAGCCAATGGGCTAGCGGGATTAACAATGAGCAGTTCTTC CASSQWASGINNEQFF
- - TRBJ2-5 TRBV7-2 TGTGCCAGCAGCCTACAGGGAGGGAGTGGGGAGACCCAGTACTTC CASSLQGGSGETQYF
- - TRBJ1-4 TRBV14 TGTGCCAGCAGTAACGCCTACCGGGAAGTAGGTGAAAAACTGTTTTTT CASSNAYREVGEKLFF
- - TRBJ1-4 TRBV29-1 TGCAGCGTTGAAGTAGCGTATAATGAAAAACTGTTTTTT CSVEVAYNEKLFF
- - TRBJ1-5 TRBV24-1 TGTGCCACCAGTGATCCCGGGGGACGGCAGCCCCAGCATTTT CATSDPGGRQPQHF
- - TRBJ2-3 TRBV3-1/TRBV3-2 TGTGCCAGCAGCCAAGAGGGGCTGCACGGAGATACGCAGTATTTT CASSQEGLHGDTQYF